The 13 T cell receptor beta chains given below trace back to one sample, sequenced in a study of T cells after yellow fever vaccination. TCRdb redid the calling of the 5' RACE reads with MiXCR, one entry per CDR3 protein. Among around 300,000 distinct CDR3 sequences listed, about 4% were seen once. The sequenced sample was PBMCs, obtained 5 days after the yellow fever booster vaccination. The receptors originated from a young man who received the YFV17D yellow fever vaccine.

The rearrangement joins TRBV12-3 or TRBV12-4 to TRBJ2-2; 8 bases line up with TRBD2. CDR3 length equals 15 residues. The junction had 4 bases not matched to a gene; V was cut back by 3 bases and J by 4 bases. For the CDR3, the DNA is TGTGCCAGCAGTTTTTGGAGCGGGGGCACCGGGGAGCTGTTTTTT. Its translation: CASSFWSGGTGELFF.

The CDR3 loop reads CASSAGALNNEQFF. CDR3 nucleotide sequence: TGTGCCAGCTCAGCGGGGGCCCTCAACAATGAGCAGTTCTTC. V gene TRBV11-2 combines with J gene TRBJ2-1; 8 nucleotides line up with TRBD2. With 8 bases clipped from V and 5 bases from J, the junction kept 8 bases outside the gene matches. The CDR3 loop spans 14 amino acids. Germline assignment: CDR1 SGHAT and CDR2 FQNNGV.

This clonotype showed up just a few times. At one end the junction does not follow the germline gene, possibly because of a read error. The chain employs TRBV7-9 and TRBJ1-1; tentative D call: TRBD1 (6 bases). This CDR3 spans 13 amino acids. Germline CDR1 is SEHNR and CDR2 is FQNEAQ (reference sequence). CDR3 DNA sequence: TGTGCCGGCAGCCCGCCCGACAGGTTCCAAGCTTTCTTT. Encoded protein: CAGSPPDRFQAFF.

This clonotype has at least ten counts. V and J are TRBV11-2 and TRBJ1-1; D is unclear. The CDR3 has 12 residues. V lost 3 bases, J lost 6 bases, and 8 bases lay in between. CDR1 is SGHAT, CDR2 FQNNGV, per germline. CDR3 sequence reads: CASSFPGAEAFF. CDR3 coding DNA: TGTGCCAGCAGCTTCCCGGGAGCTGAAGCTTTCTTT.

The rearrangement joins TRBV6-2 or TRBV6-3 to TRBJ2-3; 8 nucleotides match TRBD1. There are 16 residues in the CDR3. Looked up from germline, CDR1 is MNHEY and CDR2 is SVGEGT. The V segment lost 3 bases and the J segment 3 bases; nucleotides outside the gene matches: 8. CDR3 sequence (DNA): TGTGCCAGCAGTTATTTGTGGGGACAGGCAACAGATACGCAGTATTTT. It specifies CASSYLWGQATDTQYF.

V is TRBV29-1 and J is TRBJ1-1, with a weak D call TRBD1 (5 bases). The length of the CDR3 is 15 residues. Between the trimmed V and J ends, which lost 7 bases and 0 bases, there was a span of 18 bases. Germline-derived CDR1 and CDR2 are SQVTM and ANQGSEA. The CDR3 region has the DNA TGCAGCGCTGGTGGCAGGGTCTTCATGAACACTGAAGCTTTCTTT. Its translation: CSAGGRVFMNTEAFF.

This clonotype has just a few counts. The chain recombines TRBV25-1 with TRBJ2-5; D is ambiguous. The CDR3 has 15 residues. V shed 2 bases and J shed 1 base, with 11 bases lying between them. CDR1 is MGHDK, CDR2 SYGVNS, per germline. CDR3 amino acids: CASSEGSVGQETQYF. The CDR3 DNA sequence: TGTGCCAGCAGTGAAGGGTCCGTGGGCCAAGAGACCCAGTACTTC.

This clonotype appeared a few times. Sequence at one end of the junction differs from germline and may be a read error. The chain couples TRBV2 to TRBJ2-3; tentatively, D is TRBD1 (5 bases). Germline lookup yields CDR1 SNHLY and CDR2 FYNNEI. The CDR3 length is 15 residues. The CDR3 sequence: CASSVFRAQTATQYF. DNA for the CDR3: TGTGCCAGCAGTGTTTTCCGGGCGCAGACAGCTACGCAGTATTTT.

This clonotype was counted ten times or more. The chain recombines TRBV5-1 with TRBJ2-1; TRBD2 matches at 8 bases. The CDR3 runs to 17 residues. The V and J ends lost 2 bases and 2 bases, in that order; junction bases with no gene match: 9. Per germline, CDR1 SGHRS and CDR2 YFSETQ. The DNA for the CDR3 is TGCGCCAGCAGCTTCAACGGGGGGGCGGTGACCTACAATGAGCAGTTCTTC. It is translated as CASSFNGGAVTYNEQFF. The complete variable domain, with remaining parts taken from reference TRBV5-1 and TRBJ2-1, reads KAGVTQTPRYLIKTRGQQVTLSCSPISGHRSVSWYQQTPGQGLQFLFEYFSETQRNKGNFPGRFSGRQFSNSRSEMNVSTLELGDSALYLCASSFNGGAVTYNEQFFGPGTRLTVL.

The rearrangement links TRBV4-1 to TRBJ2-7, with D unresolved. This CDR3 is 14 amino acids long. V was clipped by 1 base and J by 4 bases, with 11 bases between them. Germline CDR1 and CDR2: MGHRA and YSYEKL. The CDR3 loop is CASSQGVGQYEQYV. CDR3 nucleotides: TGCGCCAGCAGCCAAGGAGTCGGTCAGTACGAGCAGTACGTC.

The chain has TRBV20-1 and TRBJ2-1; D remains ambiguous. The ends were cut back, 6 bases at V and 5 bases at J, with 8 bases in the middle. Germline V CDR1 and CDR2: DFQATT, SNEGSKA (reference sequence). The CDR3 consists of 11 residues. CDR3 DNA sequence: TGCAGTGCCTGGACCCACAATGAGCAGTTCTTC. This codes for CSAWTHNEQFF.

The chain links TRBV11-2 to TRBJ2-5; the match to TRBD2 covers 9 bases. The CDR3 contains 14 residues. Germline V gives CDR1 SGHAT, CDR2 FQNNGV. V lost 3 bases and J lost 3; bases outside the gene matches: 2. CDR3 loop: CASSLTSGKETQYF. The DNA of the CDR3 is TGTGCCAGCAGCTTGACTAGCGGAAAAGAGACCCAGTACTTC.

The rearrangement links TRBV4-2 to TRBJ2-1, with 12 bases aligning to TRBD2. Trimming cost V 4 bases and J 15 bases; bases outside gene matches: 13. There are 15 residues in the CDR3. Germline values: CDR1 LGHNA, CDR2 YNFKEQ. In DNA, the CDR3 is TGTGCCAGCAGCCGACTAGCGGGGGCCCCGGTCCATATGTTCTTC. Its translation: CASSRLAGAPVHMFF.